This T cell receptor (beta chain) was retrieved from a study of blood T cell repertoires in COVID-19. Study details: Specimens from acute and convalescent COVID-19 originated in the United States, Italy and Spain. Nucleic acid was either cDNA or gDNA, and it came from T cells, B-cell-depleted T cells, or PBMCs.

During the 2 weeks before they entered the study, exposed participants had met someone with a PCR-confirmed or clinician-diagnosed COVID-19 case. Authors' data handling: Amplification from reference gene primers served as the basis for estimated nucleated cell counts. Sequencing was performed with immunoSEQ multiplex PCR; in TCRdb, only in-frame clones are kept and a portion is missing. That table furnishes V, J and clone size, whereas the DNA furnished D and trimming. The sample includes roughly 150,000 clones, approximately 80% of them seen just once. This receptor was obtained from a young woman who had been exposed to COVID-19. Sequencing was carried out using PBMCs or T cells enriched from blood (not recorded which).

CDR3 sequence reads: CASSFSSGTPSYEQYF. In DNA, the CDR3 is TGCGCCAGCAGCTTTTCTAGCGGAACCCCCTCCTACGAGCAGTACTTC. V is TRBV5-1 and J is TRBJ2-7; 7 bases align to TRBD2. The length of the CDR3 is 16 residues. Per germline, CDR1 SGHRS and CDR2 YFSETQ. V trimming: 2 bases; J trimming: 0 bases; junction bases outside the gene matches: 8.